Shown below are 10 T cell receptor beta chains from a single sample sequenced in a study of regulatory T cells in long-lasting Graves disease. Investigators prepared the TCR beta libraries by applying iRepertoire HTBI primers and Arm-PCR of CDR3 regions. TCRdb ran MiXCR on the multiplex PCR reads and lists one entry per CDR3 protein. This sample carries about 310,000 distinct CDR3 sequences, approximately 20% of them seen once, and the ten largest clones take 56%. Time point specified: persistent/refractory GD, antithyroid drugs over 5 years with positive TRAb. PBMC RNA served as the TCR library source. Sequencing was performed on peripheral blood mononuclear cells (PBMCs), taken when the disease was refractory, from a patient treated with antithyroid drugs. These TCRs come from a female donor with Graves disease.

The chain recombines TRBV7-9 with TRBJ1-6, with D tentatively TRBD1 (5 bases). The V end lost 6 bases, the J end lost 2 bases, and 14 bases lay between the germline ends. The V gene's germline CDR1 is SEHNR and CDR2 FQNEAQ (reference sequence). This CDR3 comprises 16 residues. The CDR3 nucleotides are TGTGCCAGCAGTCAGGGAGTGGTGACCTATAATTCACCCCTCCACTTT. Translation: CASSQGVVTYNSPLHF.

This chain connects TRBV4-3 to TRBJ2-5, with D unresolved. V lost 0 bases and J lost 0, with 17 bases in between. The CDR3 has 18 residues. CDR1 LGHNA and CDR2 YSLEER come from the germline V gene. The CDR3 sequence is CASSQDLPLVGNQETQYF. As DNA, the CDR3 is TGCGCCAGCAGCCAAGATCTCCCTTTGGTGGGGAACCAAGAGACCCAGTACTTC.

This clonotype showed up many times. The chain couples TRBV30 to TRBJ2-7, with D possibly matching TRBD2 (5 bases). CDR3 length equals 13 residues. Germline CDR1 reads GTSNPN; CDR2 reads SVGIG (reference sequence). The V end was cut by 2 bases, the J end by 5 bases, with 13 bases between. As DNA, the CDR3 is TGTGCCTGGAGTACGGGGATTACTAACGAGCAGTACTTC. It yields the protein CAWSTGITNEQYF.

The chain links TRBV12-3 or TRBV12-4 to TRBJ1-3; unclear D gene. The CDR3 length is 13 residues. Trimming took off 7 bases at V and 4 bases at J, with 11 bases between the two ends. CDR3 protein: CASTLVSGNTIYF. The CDR3 nucleotides are TGTGCCAGCACCCTCGTCTCCGGAAACACCATATATTTT.

This clonotype was observed many times. The V call is TRBV30, the J call TRBJ2-5; 12 positions match TRBD2. The trim removed 3 bases at V and 0 bases at J, leaving 5 bases unmatched. This CDR3 has 16 residues. Germline CDR1 reads GTSNPN; CDR2 reads SVGIG (reference sequence). The chain's CDR3 is CAWRQGTSGYQETQYF. Written as DNA, the CDR3 is TGTGCCTGGAGGCAGGGGACTAGCGGGTACCAAGAGACCCAGTACTTC.

This clonotype was detected many times. The chain has TRBV11-2 and TRBJ2-7; 7 bases are a match to TRBD2. Germline CDR1 SGHAT, CDR2 FQNNGV. The CDR3 covers 13 residues. V lost 4 bases to trimming and J lost 6 bases; unmatched junction nucleotides: 6. CDR3 bases: TGTGCCAGCAGCTCCGGGACTACCCTCGAGCAGTACTTC. Protein sequence: CASSSGTTLEQYF.

The sample holds one count of this clonotype. V gene TRBV7-2 combines with J gene TRBJ2-5, with TRBD2 matching over 12 bases. V was pared by 1 base and J by 5 bases, with 5 bases of the junction left unmatched. This CDR3 contains 16 residues. CDR1 and CDR2 from the germline V gene are SGHTA and FQGNSA. The CDR3 DNA reads as TGTGCCAGCAGCTTAGTACTAGCGGGAGGAGTGGAGACCCAGTACTTC. Its protein is CASSLVLAGGVETQYF.

Ten or more counts support this clonotype. The chain combines TRBV28 with TRBJ1-4; D perhaps matches TRBD1 (5 bases). The CDR3 is made up of 17 amino acids. Germline values: CDR1 MDHEN, CDR2 SYDVKM. V lost 5 bases and J lost 2, with 18 bases in between. This CDR3 is CASSPPPSGRTNEKLFF. The CDR3 DNA reads TGTGCCAGCAGTCCACCACCTTCGGGGCGGACTAATGAAAAACTGTTTTTT.

This chain links TRBV20-1 with TRBJ2-7; 9 nucleotides align to TRBD2. Trimming cost V 0 bases and J 6 bases; bases outside gene matches: 3. From germline, CDR1 is DFQATT and CDR2 SNEGSKA (reference sequence). The CDR3 totals 13 residues. The CDR3 DNA sequence: TGCAGTGCTAGAGACCTACTAGCGGGCGAGCAGTACTTC. Protein product: CSARDLLAGEQYF.

The J gene is TRBJ2-5, the V gene TRBV9; no clear D gene. This CDR3 spans 13 amino acids. Germline lookup yields CDR1 SGDLS and CDR2 YYNGEE. Trimming took off 6 bases at V and 7 bases at J, with 16 bases between the two ends. The CDR3 here is CASTPLTAGTQYF. The CDR3 nucleotides are TGTGCCAGCACCCCACTTACAGCCGGGACCCAGTACTTC.